This passage covers 26 T cell receptor beta chains from one sample sequenced in a study of blood T cell repertoires in COVID-19. Sequenced by immunoSEQ multiplex PCR; TCRdb stores in-frame clones only, minus some. The profile shows fewer than 150,000 clones, roughly 80% of them singletons. The material sequenced was peripheral blood. These receptors were collected from a woman aged 45-59 years with acute or convalescent COVID-19.

This clone was seen just once. V is TRBV6-1 and J is TRBJ1-6; D is unresolved. V was shortened by 4 bases and J by 0 bases, with 13 bases between the two germline ends. The CDR3 is 17 residues long. The germline CDR1 and CDR2 sequences are MNHNS and SASEGT. The CDR3 spells CASSGTSDSSYNSPLHF. The DNA of the CDR3 is TGTGCCAGCAGTGGCACGAGCGATAGCTCCTATAATTCACCCCTCCACTTT.

V gene TRBV5-1 combines with J gene TRBJ1-1; 8 positions agree with TRBD1. This CDR3 contains 15 residues. The germline CDR1 and CDR2 sequences are SGHRS and YFSETQ. Germline trimming cut 4 bases from V and 1 base from J; bases unmatched to any gene: 6. The CDR3 nucleotides read TGCGCCAGCAGCACCCAAACAGGGGGGAACACTGAAGCTTTCTTT. Translating gives CASSTQTGGNTEAFF.

The rearrangement links TRBV5-1 to TRBJ2-1; 9 nucleotides agree with TRBD1. V lost 3 bases, J lost 6 bases, and 13 bases stayed unmatched. Germline V gene data show CDR1 as SGHRS and CDR2 as YFSETQ. The CDR3 is 17 residues long. CDR3 loop: CASSSPLPGTGINEQFF. The CDR3 DNA reads as TGCGCCAGCAGCTCCCCCCTACCCGGGACAGGGATCAATGAGCAGTTCTTC.

The chain combines TRBV12-3 or TRBV12-4 with TRBJ1-2, with unresolved D. V was shortened by 4 bases and J by 5 bases, with 11 bases between the two germline ends. This CDR3 is 13 amino acids long. The CDR3 DNA follows: TGTGCCAGCAGTTGGGCCACTCGATATGGCTACACCTTC. Translated: CASSWATRYGYTF.

V and J are TRBV5-6 and TRBJ1-2, with a weak D call TRBD1 (5 bases). CDR3 length equals 15 residues. In germline, CDR1 is SGHDT, CDR2 YYEEEE. V gave up 6 bases and J gave up 6 bases, with 21 bases separating them. The CDR3 sequence is CASIPSLGEANGYTF. In DNA, the CDR3 is TGTGCCAGCATTCCGTCACTAGGGGAGGCGAATGGCTACACCTTC.

The chain uses TRBV10-1 and TRBJ2-7; 10 nucleotides match TRBD1. The germline V gene has CDR1 WNHNN and CDR2 SYGVQD (reference sequence). Losses at the gene ends were 2 bases for V and 5 bases for J; bases not matched to a gene: 12. CDR3 size: 17 residues. CDR3 loop: CASSEARPGQGSNEQYF. CDR3 bases: TGCGCCAGCAGTGAGGCCCGCCCGGGACAGGGGTCAAACGAGCAGTACTTC.

V gene TRBV5-4 combines with J gene TRBJ2-7, with a possible D match to TRBD1 (6 bases). The V gene's germline CDR1 is SGHNT and CDR2 YYREEE (reference sequence). The CDR3 spans 14 residues. CDR3 region: CARSYREIRYEQYF. The CDR3 DNA sequence: TGTGCTCGCAGCTACAGGGAGATTAGGTACGAGCAGTACTTC.

V usage is TRBV10-1 and J usage is TRBJ2-3, with 7 bases matching TRBD2. The V gene's germline CDR1 is WNHNN and CDR2 SYGVQD (reference sequence). This CDR3 has 16 residues. The ends lost 1 base at V and 0 bases at J; junction bases unmatched: 4. This CDR3 is CASSEWGGGSTDTQYF. Here the CDR3 DNA reads TGCGCCAGCAGTGAGTGGGGCGGGGGTAGCACAGATACGCAGTATTTT.

A remark on this clone: Other DNA variants within this sample encode the same CDR3. This chain uses TRBV6-5 with TRBJ2-7; 8 nucleotides align to TRBD2. In germline, CDR1 is MNHEY, CDR2 SVGAGI. J was trimmed by 4 bases and V by 6 bases; bases with no gene match: 8. The CDR3 is made up of 14 amino acids. CDR3 coding DNA: TGTGCCAGCAGGTCCAGCGGGGGTTCGTACGAGCAGTACTTC. Its protein product is CASRSSGGSYEQYF.

This chain links TRBV25-1 with TRBJ1-1, with D unresolved. V lost 3 bases to trimming and J lost 9 bases, with 11 bases between them. The CDR3 length is 12 residues. Per the germline V gene, CDR1 is MGHDK and CDR2 is SYGVNS. As DNA, the CDR3 is TGTGCCAGCAGTGACCCGCAGGCGAAAGCTTTCTTT. It encodes CASSDPQAKAFF.

J is TRBJ2-3 and V is TRBV5-1; tentatively, D is TRBD1 (6 bases). This CDR3 is built from 15 residues. V lost 0 bases and J 0 bases, leaving 8 bases between the germline ends. CDR1 and CDR2 from the germline V gene are SGHRS and YFSETQ. CDR3 protein: CASSLDGTSTDTQYF. In DNA, the CDR3 is TGCGCCAGCAGCTTGGACGGGACAAGCACAGATACGCAGTATTTT.

This sequence joins TRBV5-1 and TRBJ2-1; a possible D gene is TRBD1 (5 bases). V lost 7 bases and J lost 1, with 6 bases in between. The V gene's germline CDR1 is SGHRS and CDR2 YFSETQ. This CDR3 has 12 amino acids. The CDR3 coding sequence is TGCGCCAGCCAGGGTTCCTACAATGAGCAGTTCTTC. Translated: CASQGSYNEQFF. Variable domain in full (rest from reference TRBV5-1 and TRBJ2-1): KAGVTQTPRYLIKTRGQQVTLSCSPISGHRSVSWYQQTPGQGLQFLFEYFSETQRNKGNFPGRFSGRQFSNSRSEMNVSTLELGDSALYLCASQGSYNEQFFGPGTRLTVL.

CDR3 residues: CASSLGTPMNTEAFF. The DNA for the CDR3 is TGTGCCAGCAGCTTAGGGACACCCATGAACACTGAAGCTTTCTTT. The chain carries TRBV7-6 and TRBJ1-1, with D possibly matching TRBD1 (5 bases). Between the trimmed V and J ends, which lost 1 base and 0 bases, there was a span of 9 bases. From germline, CDR1 is SGHVS and CDR2 FNYEAQ. CDR3 length: 15 residues.

This clone appeared once. The chain is built from TRBV11-2 and TRBJ2-7; 8 bases agree with TRBD2. This CDR3 has 15 residues. Germline loops: CDR1 SGHAT, CDR2 FQNNGV. V shed 3 bases, J shed 2 bases, and the junction held 6 bases outside the gene matches. The CDR3 DNA is TGTGCCAGCAGCTTGGGGATAGCGGGGACCTACGAGCAGTACTTC. Protein: CASSLGIAGTYEQYF. The variable domain in full, with the rest retrieved from reference TRBV11-2 and TRBJ2-7, is EAGVAQSPRYKIIEKRQSVAFWCNPISGHATLYWYQQILGQGPKLLIQFQNNGVVDDSQLPKDRFSAERLKGVDSTLKIQPAKLEDSAVYLCASSLGIAGTYEQYFGPGTRLTVT.

This chain uses TRBV6-1 with TRBJ1-2, with D perhaps matching TRBD1 (5 bases). This CDR3 spans 13 amino acids. The germline V gene has CDR1 MNHNS and CDR2 SASEGT. Trimming left V 3 bases short and J 4 bases short, with 9 bases between. CDR3 protein: CASSESDSYGYTF. The DNA for the CDR3 is TGTGCCAGCAGTGAGAGTGACAGCTATGGCTACACCTTC.

The table lists this clone with many counts. This chain connects TRBV10-1 to TRBJ2-3; D remains ambiguous. The CDR3 sequence is 13 residues long. CDR1 and CDR2 (germline): WNHNN, SYGVQD (reference sequence). V was pared by 3 bases and J by 1 base, with 5 bases between. CDR3 nucleotide sequence: TGCGCCAGCAGTGATTCGGGCACAGATACGCAGTATTTT. This translates into CASSDSGTDTQYF.

The V gene is TRBV5-1, the J gene TRBJ1-2, with 9 bases fitting TRBD1. The CDR3 is made up of 16 amino acids. Per germline, CDR1 SGHRS and CDR2 YFSETQ. Germline trimming cut 0 bases from V and 4 bases from J; bases unmatched to any gene: 7. The CDR3 bases are TGCGCCAGCAGCTTGGGGACCCCGGGACAGGGCTATGGCTACACCTTC. It encodes CASSLGTPGQGYGYTF.

This sequence joins TRBV25-1 and TRBJ1-1; 7 bases are a match to TRBD1. J lost 3 bases, V lost 7 bases, and 8 bases had no gene match. The CDR3 is made up of 14 amino acids. The germline V gene encodes CDR1 MGHDK and CDR2 SYGVNS. CDR3 loop: CASKQTGLDTEAFF. CDR3 nucleotide sequence: TGTGCCAGCAAGCAGACAGGGTTGGACACTGAAGCTTTCTTT.

The chain joins TRBV6-5 to TRBJ1-2; D not resolved. The germline V gene has CDR1 MNHEY and CDR2 SVGAGI. V lost 6 bases, J lost 5 bases, and 19 bases lay in between. This CDR3 region has 15 residues. CDR3: CASSPVATGRYGYTF. The CDR3, as DNA: TGTGCCAGCAGCCCAGTTGCCACGGGTAGATATGGCTACACCTTC.

J is TRBJ1-1 and V is TRBV19, with D possibly TRBD1 on 6 matching bases. Germline CDR1 LNHDA, CDR2 SQIVND (reference sequence). V lost 6 bases and J 3 bases, leaving 17 bases between the germline ends. The length of the CDR3 is 15 residues. The CDR3 nucleotides are TGTGCCAGTAGGCTAACAGGGAATAAAGACACTGAAGCTTTCTTT. The encoded protein is CASRLTGNKDTEAFF. The variable domain in full, with the rest retrieved from reference TRBV19 and TRBJ1-1, is DGGITQSPKYLFRKEGQNVTLSCEQNLNHDAMYWYRQDPGQGLRLIYYSQIVNDFQKGDIAEGYSVSREKKESFPLTVTSAQKNPTAFYLCASRLTGNKDTEAFFGQGTRLTVV.

This chain links TRBV7-2 with TRBJ1-1; 8 bases agree with TRBD1. The J segment lost 5 bases and the V segment lost 5 bases, leaving 13 bases of the junction unmatched. The length of the CDR3 is 16 residues. CDR1 SGHTA and CDR2 FQGNSA come from the germline V gene. CDR3 residues: CASSPYRQGRGTEAFF. In DNA, the CDR3 is TGTGCCAGCAGCCCTTACAGACAGGGGAGGGGGACTGAAGCTTTCTTT.

The rearrangement links TRBV7-9 to TRBJ2-3; possible D gene TRBD1, 6 bases. CDR3 size: 14 residues. Germline CDR1 is SEHNR and CDR2 is FQNEAQ (reference sequence). V shed 3 bases and J shed 4 bases, with 11 bases lying between them. CDR3 amino acids: CASSFEGVADTQYF. The CDR3 DNA follows: TGTGCCAGCAGCTTCGAGGGGGTCGCAGATACGCAGTATTTT. Together with reference TRBV7-9 and TRBJ2-3, the CDR3 gives the full variable domain: DTGVSQNPRHKITKRGQNVTFRCDPISEHNRLYWYRQTLGQGPEFLTYFQNEAQLEKSRLLSDRFSAERPKGSFSTLEIQRTEQGDSAMYLCASSFEGVADTQYFGPGTRLTVL.

In regard to this clone: The same CDR3 is also encoded by other DNA sequences in this sample. The V call is TRBV5-4, the J call TRBJ1-1, with unresolved D. Trimming removed 0 bases from V and 5 bases from J, with 8 bases in between. The CDR3 has 13 amino acids. In germline, CDR1 is SGHNT, CDR2 YYREEE (reference sequence). The CDR3 protein is CASSLARDTEAFF. CDR3 sequence (DNA): TGTGCCAGCAGCTTGGCTCGCGATACTGAAGCTTTCTTT. The variable domain in full, completed from reference TRBV5-4 and TRBJ1-1, reads ETGVTQSPTHLIKTRGQQVTLRCSSQSGHNTVSWYQQALGQGPQFIFQYYREEENGRGNFPPRFSGLQFPNYSSELNVNALELDDSALYLCASSLARDTEAFFGQGTRLTVV.

The chain has TRBV12-3 or TRBV12-4 and TRBJ1-2, with 7 bases identical to TRBD1. The CDR3 contains 12 residues. With V trimmed by 5 bases and J by 7 bases, 4 bases remained unmatched. Written as DNA, the CDR3 is TGTGCCAGCAGTGAGGGGGCGAGTGGCTACACCTTC. Encoded protein: CASSEGASGYTF.

V is TRBV7-9 and J is TRBJ2-6; 7 nucleotides align to TRBD1. With V trimmed by 5 bases and J by 3 bases, 10 bases remained unmatched. Germline CDR1 is SEHNR and CDR2 is FQNEAQ (reference sequence). The CDR3 length is 17 residues. This CDR3 reads CASSRIQGIRGANVLTF. In DNA, the CDR3 is TGTGCCAGCAGCCGCATACAGGGGATTCGTGGGGCCAACGTCCTGACTTTC.

J is TRBJ2-3 and V is TRBV6-4; D is possibly TRBD2 (5 bases). Germline assignment: CDR1 MRHNA and CDR2 SNTAGT. CDR3 length: 13 amino acids. The V end was cut by 3 bases, the J end by 1 base, with 5 bases between. CDR3 sequence (DNA): TGTGCCAGCAGTGAGGGAGGCACAGATACGCAGTATTTT. Translation: CASSEGGTDTQYF.